This T cell receptor (beta chain) originates from a study of T cells in Graves' hyperthyroidism and ophthalmopathy. RNA transcripts were the template for amplifying TCR beta CDR3 regions. Researchers ran a first-round RT-PCR on the TCR CDR3 using the HTBI primer set. TCRdb ran MiXCR on the multiplex PCR reads and lists one entry per CDR3 protein. Of approximately 410,000 distinct CDR3 sequences detected, roughly 14% appear once; the ten largest clones hold roughly 13%. Germline V CDR1 and CDR2: KGHDR, SFDVKD. V was shortened by 9 bases and J by 2 bases, with 16 bases between the two germline ends. This CDR3 is built from 15 residues. This clonotype was seen a handful of times.

The gene calls are TRBV24-1 and TRBJ1-5; D is ambiguous. Sequencing was carried out using blood. This sequence was found in a man aged 18 to 35 with Graves' ophthalmopathy. CDR3 in amino acids: CATWGGPDGNQPQHF. CDR3 coding DNA: TGTGCCACCTGGGGAGGCCCAGACGGCAATCAGCCCCAGCATTTT.